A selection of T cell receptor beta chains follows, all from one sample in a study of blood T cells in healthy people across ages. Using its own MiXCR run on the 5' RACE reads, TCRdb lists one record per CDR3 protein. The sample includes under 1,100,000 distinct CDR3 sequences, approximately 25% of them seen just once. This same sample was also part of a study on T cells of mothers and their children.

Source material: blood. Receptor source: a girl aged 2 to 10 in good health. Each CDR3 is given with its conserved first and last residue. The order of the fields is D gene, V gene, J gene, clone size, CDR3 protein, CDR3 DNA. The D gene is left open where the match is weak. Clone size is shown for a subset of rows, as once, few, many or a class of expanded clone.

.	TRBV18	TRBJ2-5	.	CASSPAGDRETQYF	TGTGCCAGCTCACCAGCCGGCGATCGGGAGACCCAGTACTTC
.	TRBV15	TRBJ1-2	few	CATRRIRYTF	TGTGCCACCAGAAGAATCCGCTACACCTTC
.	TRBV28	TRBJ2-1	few	CASSFLLNNEQFF	TGTGCCAGCAGTTTCTTACTAAACAATGAGCAGTTCTTC
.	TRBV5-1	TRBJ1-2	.	CASSVGLNYGYTF	TGCGCCAGCAGCGTGGGGCTTAACTATGGCTACACCTTC
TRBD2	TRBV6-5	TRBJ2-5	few	CASRLTSGSRETQYF	TGTGCCAGCAGGCTGACTAGCGGGAGCAGGGAGACCCAGTACTTC
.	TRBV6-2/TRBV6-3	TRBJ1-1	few	CASSYQPHTEAFF	TGTGCCAGCAGTTACCAACCCCACACTGAAGCTTTCTTT
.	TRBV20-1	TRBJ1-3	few	CSARQMSGNTIYF	TGCAGTGCGAGACAGATGTCTGGAAACACCATATATTTT
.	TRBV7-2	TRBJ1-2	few	CASSLEYRGGGYTF	TGTGCCAGCAGCTTAGAATATCGGGGGGGAGGCTACACCTTC
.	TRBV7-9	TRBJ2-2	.	CASSLPQGRTGELFF	TGTGCCAGCAGCTTGCCACAGGGTCGCACCGGGGAGCTGTTTTTT
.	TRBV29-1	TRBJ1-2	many	CSVQGGDYGYTF	TGCAGCGTTCAAGGTGGGGACTATGGCTACACCTTC
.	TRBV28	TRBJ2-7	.	CASTLRGGSYEQYF	TGTGCCAGCACTCTTCGAGGGGGATCCTACGAGCAGTACTTC
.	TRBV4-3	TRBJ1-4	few	CASSQAPRDGNEKLFF	TGCGCCAGCAGCCAAGCGCCCCGGGACGGGAATGAAAAACTGTTTTTT
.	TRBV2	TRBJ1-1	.	CASSSGLGRGTEAFF	TGTGCCAGCAGTTCCGGCCTGGGACGGGGAACTGAAGCTTTCTTT
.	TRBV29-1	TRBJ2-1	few	CSVDQGEEQFF	TGCAGCGTTGACCAGGGTGAGGAGCAGTTCTTC
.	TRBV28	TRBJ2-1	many	CASSFYSYNEQFF	TGTGCCAGCAGTTTCTACAGTTACAATGAGCAGTTCTTC
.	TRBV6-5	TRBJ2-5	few	CASSYGNSIGDRETQYF	TGTGCCAGCAGTTATGGGAATTCCATAGGGGATCGAGAGACCCAGTACTTC
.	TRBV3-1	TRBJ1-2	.	CASSQDPNVGNGYTF	TGTGCCAGCAGCCAAGATCCCAACGTAGGGAACGGCTACACCTTC
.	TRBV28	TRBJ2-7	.	CASRDSRTYEQYF	TGTGCCAGCAGGGACAGCCGAACCTACGAGCAGTACTTC
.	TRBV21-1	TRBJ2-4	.	CASSYRWDEGVDKAKNIQYF	TGTGCCAGCTCCTACCGTTGGGATGAAGGAGTGGACAAAGCCAAAAACATTCAGTACTTC
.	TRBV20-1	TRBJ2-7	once	CSAQKVPTTEQYF	TGCAGTGCTCAGAAGGTGCCTACTACCGAGCAGTACTTC
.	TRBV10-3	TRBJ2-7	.	CAISSGPRYEQYF	TGTGCCATCAGCTCGGGACCGCGCTACGAGCAGTACTTC
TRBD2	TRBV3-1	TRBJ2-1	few	CASSQETLAGGEQFF	TGTGCCAGCAGCCAAGAAACACTAGCGGGAGGAGAGCAGTTCTTC
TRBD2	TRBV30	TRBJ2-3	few	CAWRGLAGTDTQYF	TGTGCCTGGAGGGGCCTAGCGGGAACAGATACGCAGTATTTT
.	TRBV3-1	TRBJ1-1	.	CASFGTGRYTEAFF	TGTGCCAGCTTTGGGACGGGTCGTTACACTGAAGCTTTCTTT
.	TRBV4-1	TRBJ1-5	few	CASSQTVGMIRSQPQHF	TGCGCCAGCAGCCAAACCGTTGGGATGATTCGTAGTCAGCCCCAGCATTTT
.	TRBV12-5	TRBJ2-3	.	CASGLPTSYTDTQYF	TGTGCTAGTGGTTTGCCTACTTCCTACACAGATACGCAGTATTTT
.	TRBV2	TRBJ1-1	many	CASSEWVDTEAFF	TGTGCCAGCAGTGAATGGGTAGACACTGAAGCTTTCTTT
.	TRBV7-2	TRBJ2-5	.	CASSRGGVFETQYF	TGTGCCAGCAGCCGCGGAGGGGTCTTTGAGACCCAGTACTTC
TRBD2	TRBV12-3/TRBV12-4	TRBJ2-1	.	CASSLGLAGVYNEQFF	TGTGCCAGCAGTTTAGGACTAGCGGGGGTTTACAATGAGCAGTTCTTC
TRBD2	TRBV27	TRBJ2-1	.	CASSFREGLNEQFF	TGTGCCAGCAGTTTCCGGGAGGGCCTAAATGAGCAGTTCTTC
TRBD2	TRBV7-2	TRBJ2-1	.	CASSLVSGGGGNEQFF	TGTGCCAGCAGCTTAGTATCTGGCGGCGGGGGGAATGAGCAGTTCTTC
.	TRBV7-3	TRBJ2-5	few	CASSRDGPYETQYF	TGTGCCAGCAGCCGGGACGGACCTTATGAAACCCAGTACTTC
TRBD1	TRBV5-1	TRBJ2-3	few	CASSLAGQPPDTQYF	TGCGCCAGCAGCTTGGCGGGACAGCCTCCAGATACGCAGTATTTT
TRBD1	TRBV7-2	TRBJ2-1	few	CASSFPPGQEQFF	TGTGCCAGCAGCTTTCCTCCGGGACAGGAGCAGTTCTTC
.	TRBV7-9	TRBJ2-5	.	CASSLRVGYQETQYF	TGTGCCAGCAGCTTACGTGTAGGGTACCAAGAGACCCAGTACTTC
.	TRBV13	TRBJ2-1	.	CASSMGSWSYNEQFF	TGTGCCAGCAGTATGGGGAGTTGGTCCTACAATGAGCAGTTCTTC
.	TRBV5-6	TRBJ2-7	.	CASSVGQYPYEQYF	TGTGCCAGCAGCGTAGGACAGTACCCTTACGAGCAGTACTTC
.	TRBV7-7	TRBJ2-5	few	CASSPSGNQETQYF	TGTGCTAGCAGCCCGAGCGGCAACCAAGAGACCCAGTACTTC
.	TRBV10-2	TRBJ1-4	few	CASSTALNEKLFF	TGCGCCAGCAGTACGGCCCTGAATGAAAAACTGTTTTTT
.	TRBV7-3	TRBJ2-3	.	CASSVMGGRTDTQYF	TGTGCCAGCAGCGTCATGGGGGGGCGCACAGATACGCAGTATTTT
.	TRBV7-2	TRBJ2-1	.	CASSLAVHSYNEQFF	TGTGCCAGCAGCTTAGCCGTACACTCCTACAATGAGCAGTTCTTC
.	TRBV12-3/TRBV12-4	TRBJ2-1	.	CASSPSMGDVHNEQFF	TGTGCCAGCAGTCCCAGCATGGGGGACGTCCACAATGAGCAGTTCTTC
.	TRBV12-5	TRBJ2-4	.	CASGLLGHRADREIQYF	TGTGCTAGTGGTTTGTTAGGCCACAGGGCCGACCGGGAAATTCAGTACTTC
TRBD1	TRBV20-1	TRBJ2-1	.	CSAEGTASSYNEQFF	TGCAGTGCCGAAGGGACAGCGAGCTCCTACAATGAGCAGTTCTTC
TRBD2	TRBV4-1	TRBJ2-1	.	CASSQGLAGVGLGLVGQFF	TGCGCCAGCAGCCAGGGACTAGCGGGAGTAGGCCTCGGTCTTGTCGGTCAGTTCTTC
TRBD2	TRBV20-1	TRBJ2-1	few	CSAGEAGGPTSEQFF	TGCAGTGCTGGAGAGGCGGGAGGACCCACCAGTGAGCAGTTCTTC
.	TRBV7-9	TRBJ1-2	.	CASSPARENWSYGYTF	TGTGCCAGCAGCCCAGCCAGGGAGAACTGGTCCTATGGCTACACCTTC
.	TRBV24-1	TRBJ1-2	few	CATSDSNGYYGYTF	TGTGCCACCAGTGATTCGAACGGATACTATGGCTACACCTTC
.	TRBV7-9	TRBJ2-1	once	CASSSSTGEQFF	TGTGCCAGCAGCTCCTCGACAGGTGAGCAGTTCTTC
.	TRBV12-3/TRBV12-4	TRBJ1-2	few	CASSFAIQVLNGYTF	TGTGCCAGCAGTTTTGCTATCCAGGTATTGAACGGCTACACCTTC
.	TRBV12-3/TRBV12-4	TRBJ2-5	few	CASSLSIFGETQYF	TGTGCCAGCAGTTTAAGTATATTTGGGGAGACCCAGTACTTC
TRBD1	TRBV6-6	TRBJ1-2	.	CASSPRQGNNYGYTF	TGTGCCAGCAGTCCCCGACAGGGGAATAACTATGGCTACACCTTC